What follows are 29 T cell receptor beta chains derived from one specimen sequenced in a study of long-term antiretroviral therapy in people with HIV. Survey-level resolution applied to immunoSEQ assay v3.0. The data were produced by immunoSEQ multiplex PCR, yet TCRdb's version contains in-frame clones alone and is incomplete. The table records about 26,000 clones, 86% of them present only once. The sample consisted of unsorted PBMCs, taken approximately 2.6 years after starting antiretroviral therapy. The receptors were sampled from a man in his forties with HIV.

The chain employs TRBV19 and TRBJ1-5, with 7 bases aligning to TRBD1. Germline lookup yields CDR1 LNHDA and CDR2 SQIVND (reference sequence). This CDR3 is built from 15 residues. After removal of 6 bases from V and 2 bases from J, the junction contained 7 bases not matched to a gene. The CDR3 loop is CASRWDSLGNQPQHF. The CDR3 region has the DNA TGTGCCAGTAGATGGGACAGTCTTGGCAATCAGCCCCAGCATTTT.

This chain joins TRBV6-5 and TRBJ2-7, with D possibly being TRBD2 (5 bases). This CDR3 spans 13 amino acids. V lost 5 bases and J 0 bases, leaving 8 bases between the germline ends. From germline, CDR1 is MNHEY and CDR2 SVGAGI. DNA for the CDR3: TGTGCCAGCAGTGGCCGGGACTCCTACGAGCAGTACTTC. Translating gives CASSGRDSYEQYF.

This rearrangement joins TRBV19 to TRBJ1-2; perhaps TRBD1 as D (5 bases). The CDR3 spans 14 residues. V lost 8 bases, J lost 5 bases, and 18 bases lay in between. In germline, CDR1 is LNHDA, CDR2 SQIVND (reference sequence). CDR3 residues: CASRPYPGEYGYTF. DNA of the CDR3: TGTGCCAGTCGACCCTATCCGGGGGAGTATGGCTACACCTTC.

The CDR3, as DNA: TGCGCCAGCAGCACCCGGGATTCGTATAATTCACCCCTCCACTTT. Its translation: CASSTRDSYNSPLHF. This rearrangement joins TRBV5-1 to TRBJ1-6; D gene unclear. CDR3 length: 15 amino acids. The V gene's germline CDR1 is SGHRS and CDR2 YFSETQ. Trimming took 4 bases from V and 4 from J, leaving 12 bases between them.

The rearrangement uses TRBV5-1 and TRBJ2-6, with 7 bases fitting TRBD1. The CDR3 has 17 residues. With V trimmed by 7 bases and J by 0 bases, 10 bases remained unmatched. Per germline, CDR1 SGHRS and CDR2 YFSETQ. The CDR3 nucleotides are TGCGCCAGCGGAGACAGGGTCCTATTCTCTGGGGCCAACGTCCTGACTTTC. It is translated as CASGDRVLFSGANVLTF.

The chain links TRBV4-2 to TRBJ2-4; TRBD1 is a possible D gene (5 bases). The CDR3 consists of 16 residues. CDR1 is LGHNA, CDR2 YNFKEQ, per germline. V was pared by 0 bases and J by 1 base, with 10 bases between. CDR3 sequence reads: CASSQDRGLAKNIQYF. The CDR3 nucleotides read TGTGCCAGCAGCCAAGATAGGGGATTGGCCAAAAACATTCAGTACTTC.

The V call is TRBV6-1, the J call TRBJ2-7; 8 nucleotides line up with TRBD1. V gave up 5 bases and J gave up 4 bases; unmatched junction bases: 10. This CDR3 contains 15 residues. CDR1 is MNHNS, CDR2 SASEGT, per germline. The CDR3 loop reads CASSSQTGVNYEQYF. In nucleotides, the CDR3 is TGTGCCAGCAGTTCTCAGACAGGGGTTAATTACGAGCAGTACTTC.

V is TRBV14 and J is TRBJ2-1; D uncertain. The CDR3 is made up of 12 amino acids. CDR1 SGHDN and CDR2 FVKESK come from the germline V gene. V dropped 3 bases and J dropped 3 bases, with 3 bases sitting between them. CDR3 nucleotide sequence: TGTGCCAGCAGCCATTTCTACAATGAGCAGTTCTTC. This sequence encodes CASSHFYNEQFF.

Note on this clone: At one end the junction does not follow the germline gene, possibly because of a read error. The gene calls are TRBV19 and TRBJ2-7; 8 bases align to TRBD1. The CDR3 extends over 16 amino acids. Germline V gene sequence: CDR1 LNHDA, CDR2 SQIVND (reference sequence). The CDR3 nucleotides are TGTGCCAGTAGTATTGCTGGGGCAGGGGGCTCCAACGAGCAGTACTTC. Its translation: CASSIAGAGGSNEQYF.

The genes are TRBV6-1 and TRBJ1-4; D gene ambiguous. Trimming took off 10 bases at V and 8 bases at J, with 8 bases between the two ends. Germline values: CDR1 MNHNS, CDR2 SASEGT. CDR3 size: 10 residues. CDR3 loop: CATKGEKLFF. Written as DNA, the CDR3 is TGTGCCACCAAAGGGGAAAAACTGTTTTTT.

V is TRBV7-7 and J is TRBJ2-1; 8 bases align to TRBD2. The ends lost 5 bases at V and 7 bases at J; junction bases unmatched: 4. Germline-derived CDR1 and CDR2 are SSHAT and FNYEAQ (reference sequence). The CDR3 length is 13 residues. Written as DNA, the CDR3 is TGTGCCAGCAGCCTGGGCGGGGGGAATGAGCAGTTCTTC. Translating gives CASSLGGGNEQFF. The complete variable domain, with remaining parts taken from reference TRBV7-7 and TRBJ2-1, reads GAGVSQSPRYKVTKRGQDVTLRCDPISSHATLYWYQQALGQGPEFLTYFNYEAQPDKSGLPSDRFSAERPEGSISTLTIQRTEQRDSAMYRCASSLGGGNEQFFGPGTRLTVL.

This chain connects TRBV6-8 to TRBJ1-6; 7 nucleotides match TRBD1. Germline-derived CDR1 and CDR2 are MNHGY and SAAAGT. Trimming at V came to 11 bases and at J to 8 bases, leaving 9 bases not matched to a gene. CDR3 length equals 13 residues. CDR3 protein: CAPRQGWDSPLHF. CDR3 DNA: TGTGCCCCACGACAGGGTTGGGATTCACCCCTCCACTTT.

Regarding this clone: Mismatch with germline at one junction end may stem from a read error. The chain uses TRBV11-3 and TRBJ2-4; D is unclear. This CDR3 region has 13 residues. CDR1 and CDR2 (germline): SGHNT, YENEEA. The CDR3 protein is CASSLGQEYIQYF. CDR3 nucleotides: TGTGCCAGCAGTTTAGGGCAGGAATACATTCAGTACTTC.

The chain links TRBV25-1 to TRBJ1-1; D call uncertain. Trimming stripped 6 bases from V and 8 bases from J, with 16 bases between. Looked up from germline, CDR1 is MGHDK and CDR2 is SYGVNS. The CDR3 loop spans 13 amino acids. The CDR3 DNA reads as TGTGCCAGCAGGGAAGCGAATATGCTCGAAGCTTTCTTT. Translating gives CASREANMLEAFF.

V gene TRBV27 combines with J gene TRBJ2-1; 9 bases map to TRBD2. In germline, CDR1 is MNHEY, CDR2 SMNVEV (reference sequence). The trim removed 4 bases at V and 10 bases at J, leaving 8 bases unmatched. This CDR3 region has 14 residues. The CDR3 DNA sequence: TGTGCCAGCAGTTGGTCTCAGCGGGGGGCAGAGCAGTTCTTC. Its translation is CASSWSQRGAEQFF.

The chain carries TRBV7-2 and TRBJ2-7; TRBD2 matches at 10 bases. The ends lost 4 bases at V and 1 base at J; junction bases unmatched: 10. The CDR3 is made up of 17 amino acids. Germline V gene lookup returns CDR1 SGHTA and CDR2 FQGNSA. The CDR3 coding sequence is TGTGCCAGCAGCTCGCCACCTAGCGGGGGCCCTTCCTACGAGCAGTACTTC. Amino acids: CASSSPPSGGPSYEQYF.

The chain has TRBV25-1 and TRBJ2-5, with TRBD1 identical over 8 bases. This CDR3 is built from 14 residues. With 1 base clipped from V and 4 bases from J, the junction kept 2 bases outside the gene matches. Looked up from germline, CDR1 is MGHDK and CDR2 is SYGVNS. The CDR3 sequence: CASSESGQGETQYF. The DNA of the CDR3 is TGTGCCAGCAGTGAATCCGGACAGGGAGAGACCCAGTACTTC.

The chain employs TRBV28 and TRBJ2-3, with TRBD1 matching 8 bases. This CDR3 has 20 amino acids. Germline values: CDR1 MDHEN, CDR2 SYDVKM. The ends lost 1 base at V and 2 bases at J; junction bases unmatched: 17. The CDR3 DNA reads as TGTGCCAGCAGTTTATTAAATAGGAGACAGGGGATAATCGACACAGATACGCAGTATTTT. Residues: CASSLLNRRQGIIDTDTQYF.

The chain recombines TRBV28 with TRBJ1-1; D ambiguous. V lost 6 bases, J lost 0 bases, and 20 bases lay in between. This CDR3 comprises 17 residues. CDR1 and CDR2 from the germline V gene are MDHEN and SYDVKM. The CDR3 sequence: CASSHLKRGALNTEAFF. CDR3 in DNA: TGTGCCAGCAGCCATTTAAAACGCGGTGCCCTGAACACTGAAGCTTTCTTT.

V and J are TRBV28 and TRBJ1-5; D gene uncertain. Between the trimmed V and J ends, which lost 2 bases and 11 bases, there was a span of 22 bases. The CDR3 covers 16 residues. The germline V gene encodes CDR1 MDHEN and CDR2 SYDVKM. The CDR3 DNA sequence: TGTGCCAGCAGTTTACCGGGAACCCCCGTCAATCAAGCCCAGCATTTT. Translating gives CASSLPGTPVNQAQHF.

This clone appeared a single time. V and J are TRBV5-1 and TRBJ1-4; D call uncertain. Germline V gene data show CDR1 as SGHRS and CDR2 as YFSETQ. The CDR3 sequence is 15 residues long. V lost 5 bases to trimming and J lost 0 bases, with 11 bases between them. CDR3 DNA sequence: TGCGCCAGCAGGGATTACACCTCAACTAATGAAAAACTGTTTTTT. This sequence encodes CASRDYTSTNEKLFF.

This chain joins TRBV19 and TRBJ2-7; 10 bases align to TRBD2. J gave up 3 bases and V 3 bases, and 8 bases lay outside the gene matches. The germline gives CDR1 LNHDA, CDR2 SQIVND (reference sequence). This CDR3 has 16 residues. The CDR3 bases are TGTGCCAGTAGTATTAAAGCTAGCGGGGGCCTCTACGAGCAGTACTTC. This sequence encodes CASSIKASGGLYEQYF.

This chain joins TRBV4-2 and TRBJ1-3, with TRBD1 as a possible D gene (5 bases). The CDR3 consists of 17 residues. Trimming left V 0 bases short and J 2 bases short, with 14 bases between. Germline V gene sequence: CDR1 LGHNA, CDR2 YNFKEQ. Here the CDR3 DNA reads TGTGCCAGCAGCCAAGATGTAACTTGGGGGGCTGGAAACACCATATATTTT. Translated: CASSQDVTWGAGNTIYF.

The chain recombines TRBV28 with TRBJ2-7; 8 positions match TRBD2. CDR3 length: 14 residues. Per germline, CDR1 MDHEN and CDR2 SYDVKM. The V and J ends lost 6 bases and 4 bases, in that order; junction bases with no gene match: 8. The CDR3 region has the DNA TGTGCCAGCAGCGTGGGTAGCGGGGAGTACGAGCAGTACTTC. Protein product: CASSVGSGEYEQYF.

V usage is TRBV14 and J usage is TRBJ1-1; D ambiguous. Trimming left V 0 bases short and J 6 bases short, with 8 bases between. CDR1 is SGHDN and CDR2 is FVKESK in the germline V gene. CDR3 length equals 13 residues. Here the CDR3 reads CASSQEGGPEAFF. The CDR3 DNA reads TGTGCCAGCAGCCAAGAGGGAGGGCCTGAAGCTTTCTTT.

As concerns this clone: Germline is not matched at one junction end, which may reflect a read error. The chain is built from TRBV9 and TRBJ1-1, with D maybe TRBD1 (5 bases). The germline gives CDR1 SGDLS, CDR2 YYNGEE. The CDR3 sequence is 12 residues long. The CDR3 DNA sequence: TGTGTCAGCAGCGTAGTGCAGGGTGAAGCTTTCTTT. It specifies CVSSVVQGEAFF.

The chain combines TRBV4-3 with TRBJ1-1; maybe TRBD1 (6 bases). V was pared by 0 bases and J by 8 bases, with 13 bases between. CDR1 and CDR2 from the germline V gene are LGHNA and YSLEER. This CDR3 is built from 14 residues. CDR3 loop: CASSQDRITGEAFF. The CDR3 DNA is TGCGCCAGCAGCCAAGATAGGATAACAGGGGAAGCTTTCTTT.

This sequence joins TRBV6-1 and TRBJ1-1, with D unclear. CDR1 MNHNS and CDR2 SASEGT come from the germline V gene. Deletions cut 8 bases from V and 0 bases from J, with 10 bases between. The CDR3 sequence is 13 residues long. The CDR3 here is CASPEHLNTEAFF. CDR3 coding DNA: TGTGCCAGCCCGGAACACCTGAACACTGAAGCTTTCTTT.

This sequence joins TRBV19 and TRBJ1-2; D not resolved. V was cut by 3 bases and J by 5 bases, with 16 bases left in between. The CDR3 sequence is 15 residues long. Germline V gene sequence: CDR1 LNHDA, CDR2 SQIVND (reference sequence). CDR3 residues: CASSIPPSTLYGYTF. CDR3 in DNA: TGTGCCAGTAGTATTCCCCCGTCGACCCTTTATGGCTACACCTTC.